This is a list of T cell receptor beta chains from one sample in a study of shared clonotypes between healthy human individuals. The table came from immunoSEQ multiplex PCR; TCRdb's copy has only in-frame clones and leaves some out. In the table there are around 500,000 clones, approximately 84% of which are singletons. Source material: PBMCs. The receptors shown here come from a middle-aged woman in good health. Some clones in this sample may be carry-over from other donors' samples. The CDR3 runs from the conserved cysteine through the conserved F or W. A D gene is named only where the DNA matches it firmly. The size field is filled for only some rows; it gives once, few, many or a size class.

j_call v_call cdr3_length d_call clone_size cdr3_aa cdr3_nt
TRBJ2-7 TRBV6-5 14 - - CASSYDGGWVEQYF TGTGCCAGCAGTTACGATGGGGGCTGGGTCGAGCAGTACTTC
TRBJ1-2 TRBV27 11 - - CATPRKYGYTF TGTGCCACCCCCCGGAAGTATGGCTACACCTTC
TRBJ2-5 TRBV9 16 TRBD2 - CASSVEASGSWETQYF TGTGCCAGCAGCGTAGAAGCTAGCGGGAGTTGGGAGACCCAGTACTTC
TRBJ2-5 TRBV5-1 14 TRBD2 - CASSLFGEGETQYF TGCGCCAGCAGCTTGTTCGGGGAGGGGGAGACCCAGTACTTC
TRBJ1-3 TRBV28 13 - - CASSLSLRNTIYF TGTGCCAGCAGTCTAAGCCTAAGAAACACCATATATTTT
TRBJ2-3 TRBV13 18 TRBD2 many CASSLPPIGTRGTDTQYF TGTGCCAGCAGCTTACCCCCGATAGGGACTAGGGGCACAGATACGCAGTATTTT
TRBJ2-5 TRBV9 15 - - CASSPRVGQWETQYF TGTGCCAGCAGCCCTCGGGTGGGTCAATGGGAGACCCAGTACTTC
TRBJ2-4 TRBV2 13 - - CASSEREGNIQYF TGTGCCAGCAGTGAAAGAGAAGGTAACATTCAGTACTTC
TRBJ2-7 TRBV11-2 13 - - CASTPPADYEQYF TGTGCCAGCACCCCTCCGGCAGATTACGAGCAGTACTTC
TRBJ1-1 TRBV10-3 14 - - CAISRRDADTEAFF TGTGCCATCAGCCGGAGGGATGCGGACACTGAAGCTTTCTTT
TRBJ1-3 TRBV2 14 - - CASRGPQAGPTIYF TGTGCCAGCAGGGGGCCCCAGGCGGGTCCCACCATATATTTT
TRBJ2-7 TRBV9 14 TRBD2 - CASGIWTSGVEQYF TGTGCCAGCGGAATCTGGACTAGCGGGGTCGAGCAGTACTTC
TRBJ2-7 TRBV11-2 15 TRBD1 - CASSSLQGPQGEQYF TGTGCCAGCAGCTCGCTACAGGGGCCCCAGGGCGAGCAGTACTTC
TRBJ2-2 TRBV7-7 14 - many CASSLNTNTGELFF TGTGCTAGCAGCTTAAACACAAACACCGGGGAGCTGTTTTTT
TRBJ2-3 TRBV10-1 15 - - CASSESYRMEDTQYF TGCGCCAGCAGTGAGTCTTACAGAATGGAGGATACGCAGTATTTT
TRBJ2-7 TRBV27 16 TRBD2 - CASSPLTSGSSYEQYF TGTGCCAGCAGTCCACTTACTAGCGGGAGCTCCTACGAGCAGTACTTC
TRBJ2-7 TRBV27 13 - - CASGPGRTYEQYF TGTGCCAGCGGCCCGGGCCGAACCTACGAGCAGTACTTC
TRBJ2-6 TRBV4-2 16 - - CASSQAQGSGANVLTF TGTGCCAGCAGCCAGGCACAGGGCTCTGGGGCCAACGTCCTGACTTTC
TRBJ2-2 TRBV6-5 14 - - CASSYRDFHRELFF TGTGCCAGCAGTTACCGGGATTTCCACCGGGAGCTGTTTTTT
TRBJ1-2 TRBV25-1 18 - few CASSVSPSGEPSLYGYTF TGTGCCAGCAGTGTAAGTCCGTCCGGGGAACCGTCCCTCTATGGCTACACCTTC
TRBJ2-5 TRBV5-4 14 TRBD1 - CASSAQGSQETQYF TGTGCCAGCAGCGCACAGGGGTCCCAAGAGACCCAGTACTTC
TRBJ2-7 TRBV11-2 11 - - CASIGAYEQYF TGTGCCAGCATCGGGGCCTACGAGCAGTACTTC
TRBJ2-1 TRBV30 13 - - CAWSVSGYNEQFF TGTGCCTGGAGTGTATCGGGATACAATGAGCAGTTCTTC
TRBJ1-1 TRBV28 11 - few CASSSAAEAFF TGTGCCAGCAGTTCCGCGGCTGAAGCTTTCTTT
TRBJ1-1 TRBV7-8 14 - - CASSPWEGSTEAFF TGTGCCAGCAGCCCCTGGGAGGGCTCCACTGAAGCTTTCTTT
TRBJ2-7 TRBV29-1 13 - few CSVVGVSGVEQYF TGCAGCGTCGTAGGGGTATCCGGAGTCGAGCAGTACTTC
TRBJ1-1 TRBV28 15 - - CASSVDQGGGTEAFF TGTGCCAGCAGTGTCGATCAGGGTGGTGGCACTGAAGCTTTCTTT
TRBJ2-1 TRBV7-9 12 - - CATRDPNNEQFF TGTGCCACCCGGGACCCTAACAATGAGCAGTTCTTC
TRBJ2-7 TRBV18 15 - many CASSPSSQGTYEQYF TGTGCCAGCTCACCATCCTCCCAGGGGACCTACGAGCAGTACTTC
TRBJ1-1 TRBV10-3 13 TRBD1 few CATGQATNTEAFF TGTGCCACGGGACAGGCAACAAACACTGAAGCTTTCTTT
TRBJ2-7 TRBV2 14 - - CASSAQGPPYEQYF TGTGCCAGCAGTGCACAGGGTCCCCCCTACGAGCAGTACTTC
TRBJ2-5 TRBV30 11 - - CAWTLQETQYF TGTGCCTGGACCCTCCAAGAGACCCAGTACTTC
TRBJ1-2 TRBV11-2 16 TRBD1 few CASSRGQGRGVYGYTF TGTGCCAGCAGCCGGGGACAGGGACGAGGGGTCTATGGCTACACCTTC
TRBJ1-2 TRBV7-2 13 - - CASSPDVNYGYTF TGTGCCAGCAGCCCCGACGTAAACTATGGCTACACCTTC
TRBJ2-7 TRBV7-7 15 - - CASHAGLTEAREQYF TGTGCCAGCCACGCCGGACTCACGGAGGCTAGGGAGCAGTACTTC
TRBJ1-3 TRBV7-8 15 - - CASSFGPNRPNTIYF TGTGCCAGCAGCTTCGGCCCTAACCGCCCCAACACCATATATTTT
TRBJ2-1 TRBV7-8 17 TRBD1 - CASSSILDRGIYNEQFF TGTGCCAGCAGCTCAATACTGGACAGGGGGATCTACAATGAGCAGTTCTTC
TRBJ2-1 TRBV28 12 - - CASSQGRVMQFF TGTGCCAGCAGCCAAGGGCGGGTCATGCAGTTCTTC
TRBJ2-5 TRBV27 10 - - CASSCAVRDF TGTGCCAGCAGTTGCGCGGTCCGGGACTTC
TRBJ2-2 TRBV9 16 TRBD2 - CASSSGLAGVTGELFF TGTGCCAGCAGCTCAGGACTAGCGGGAGTCACCGGGGAGCTGTTTTTT
TRBJ2-7 TRBV7-2 15 TRBD2 - CASSHDTSGSYEQYF TGTGCCAGCAGCCACGATACTAGCGGGAGTTACGAGCAGTACTTC
TRBJ1-3 TRBV6-5 15 TRBD1 - CASSSSGTARNTIYF TGTGCCAGCAGTTCCTCCGGGACAGCTCGAAACACCATATATTTT
TRBJ2-1 TRBV15 15 - - CATSRDSGGYNEQFF TGTGCCACCAGCAGAGATAGCGGCGGCTACAATGAGCAGTTCTTC
TRBJ2-1 TRBV4-2 16 - - CASSQDRASAGAEQFF TGTGCCAGCAGCCAAGATCGGGCCTCTGCTGGGGCGGAGCAGTTCTTC
TRBJ2-3 TRBV30 16 TRBD1 many CAWGTGEGASTDTQYF TGTGCCTGGGGGACCGGAGAGGGGGCTTCAACAGATACGCAGTATTTT
TRBJ2-2 TRBV30 16 - - CAWSVRGGATTGELFF TGTGCCTGGAGTGTACGTGGGGGGGCCACCACCGGGGAGCTGTTTTTT
TRBJ2-1 TRBV5-4 15 - - CASTSPRGSYNEQFF TGTGCCAGCACCTCTCCCCGGGGCTCCTACAATGAGCAGTTCTTC
TRBJ2-5 TRBV6-5 16 - many CASSYSRWTPLETQYF TGTGCCAGCAGTTACTCAAGGTGGACCCCCCTGGAGACCCAGTACTTC
TRBJ2-4 TRBV5-1 17 TRBD1 - CASSLGDPGQKYIIQYF TGCGCCAGCAGCTTGGGGGATCCGGGACAGAAGTATATCATTCAGTACTTC
TRBJ2-1 TRBV29-1 12 - - CSVEDSVGEQFF TGCAGCGTTGAAGACTCTGTAGGTGAGCAGTTCTTC
TRBJ2-7 TRBV12-5 16 TRBD1 - CASGLPPGQGLYEQYF TGTGCTAGTGGTTTGCCTCCGGGACAGGGTCTCTACGAGCAGTACTTC
TRBJ2-3 TRBV30 16 - - CAWGNVQGSRMDTQYF TGTGCCTGGGGGAATGTCCAGGGGTCACGAATGGATACGCAGTATTTT
TRBJ2-5 TRBV7-2 14 - - CASSPARVRETQYF TGTGCCAGCAGCCCAGCCAGGGTGAGAGAGACCCAGTACTTC
TRBJ1-5 TRBV7-8 15 TRBD1 once CASSPLQGANQPQHF TGTGCCAGCAGCCCCTTACAGGGGGCTAATCAGCCCCAGCATTTT